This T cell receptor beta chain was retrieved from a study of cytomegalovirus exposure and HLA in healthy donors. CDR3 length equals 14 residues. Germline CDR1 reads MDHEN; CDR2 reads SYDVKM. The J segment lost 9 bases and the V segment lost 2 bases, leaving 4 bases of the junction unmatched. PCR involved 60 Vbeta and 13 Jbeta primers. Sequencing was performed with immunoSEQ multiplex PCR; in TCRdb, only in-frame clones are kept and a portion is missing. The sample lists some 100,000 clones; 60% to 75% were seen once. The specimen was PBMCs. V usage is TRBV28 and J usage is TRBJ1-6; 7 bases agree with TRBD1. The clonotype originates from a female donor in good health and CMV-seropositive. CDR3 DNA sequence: TGTGCCAGCAGTTTAAGGGGGCTGGGTTCACCCCTCCACTTT. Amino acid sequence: CASSLRGLGSPLHF. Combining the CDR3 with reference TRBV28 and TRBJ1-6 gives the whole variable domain DVKVTQSSRYLVKRTGEKVFLECVQDMDHENMFWYRQDPGLGLRLIYFSYDVKMKEKGDIPEGYSVSREKKERFSLILESASTNQTSMYLCASSLRGLGSPLHFGNGTRLTVT.